This T cell receptor (beta chain) was captured in a study of cytomegalovirus exposure and HLA in healthy donors. Study context: A later analysis reported the same platform for the 90 to 150 validation repertoires and the approximately 670 first-cohort repertoires.

Generated by immunoSEQ multiplex PCR, the TCRdb table keeps only in-frame clones and is missing some. The data show about 200,000 clones, with about nine tenths seen just once and about 2% held by the top ten. This clone showed up just a few times. Its antigen is currently unknown. Study outcomes and limitations: Within the 100 to 150 validation repertoires, first-cohort TCR clusters tended to co-occur, according to a later analysis. For cytomegalovirus status, the classifier reportedly gave diagnoses with high specificity and sensitivity. Cytomegalovirus-associated TCR beta chains were listed, numbering around 150.

In germline, CDR1 is MNHEY, CDR2 SVGAGI. The CDR3 runs to 15 residues. Trimming took 1 base from V and 2 from J, leaving 11 bases between them. This TCR was sampled from a woman in her late teens or twenties in good health and CMV-seropositive. Specimen: PBMCs. J is TRBJ1-2 and V is TRBV6-5, with D tentatively TRBD1 (5 bases). This CDR3 reads CASSYYQGSNYGYTF. CDR3 sequence (DNA): TGTGCCAGCAGTTACTACCAGGGTTCGAACTATGGCTACACCTTC.